This T cell receptor beta chain was obtained from a study of shared clonotypes between healthy human individuals. Using immunoSEQ multiplex PCR, the repertoire was profiled, and TCRdb retains in-frame clones only, with some absent. This sample has 1.5 million to 2.5 million clones, with about 95% found just once. Naive CD8 cells were CD45RO-negative, positively selected for CCR7, excluding terminally differentiated effector memory CD45RA+ cells. The sequenced material came from naive CD8+ T cells sorted from blood. The source of this sequence is a man between 18 and 29 years old in good health.

The CDR3 is CASSIDGGNSPLHF. The CDR3 DNA reads TGTGCCAGTAGTATAGATGGCGGGAATTCACCCCTCCACTTT. The chain links TRBV19 to TRBJ1-6; D ambiguous. V lost 0 bases and J lost 7, with 7 bases in between. This CDR3 is 14 amino acids long. CDR1 is LNHDA, CDR2 SQIVND, per germline (reference sequence).